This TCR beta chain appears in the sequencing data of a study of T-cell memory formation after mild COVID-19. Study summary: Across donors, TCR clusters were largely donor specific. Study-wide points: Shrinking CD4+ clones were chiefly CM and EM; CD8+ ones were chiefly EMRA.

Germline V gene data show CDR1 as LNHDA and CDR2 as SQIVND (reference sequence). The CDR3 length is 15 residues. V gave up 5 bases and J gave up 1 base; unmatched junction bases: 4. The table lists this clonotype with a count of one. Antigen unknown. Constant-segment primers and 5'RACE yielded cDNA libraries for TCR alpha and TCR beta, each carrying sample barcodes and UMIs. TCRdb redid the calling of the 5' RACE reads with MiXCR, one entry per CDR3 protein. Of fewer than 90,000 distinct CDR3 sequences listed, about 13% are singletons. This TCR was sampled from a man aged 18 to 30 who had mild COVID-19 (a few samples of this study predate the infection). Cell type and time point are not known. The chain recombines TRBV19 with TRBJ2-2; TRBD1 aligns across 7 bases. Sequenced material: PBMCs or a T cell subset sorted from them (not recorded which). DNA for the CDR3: TGTGCCAGTAGTTCAACAGGGGTGAACACCGGGGAGCTGTTTTTT. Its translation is CASSSTGVNTGELFF.